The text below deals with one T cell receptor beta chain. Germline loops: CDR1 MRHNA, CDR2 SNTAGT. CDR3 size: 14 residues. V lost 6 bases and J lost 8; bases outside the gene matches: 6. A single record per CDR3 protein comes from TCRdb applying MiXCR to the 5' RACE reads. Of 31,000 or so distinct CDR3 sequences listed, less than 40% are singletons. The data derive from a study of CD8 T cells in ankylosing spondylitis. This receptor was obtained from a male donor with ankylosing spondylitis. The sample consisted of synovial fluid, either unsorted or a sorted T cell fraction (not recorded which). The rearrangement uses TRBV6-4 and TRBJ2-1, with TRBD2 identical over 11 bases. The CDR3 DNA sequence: TGTGCCAGCAGCCCCGGGACTAGCGGAGATGAGCAGTTCTTC. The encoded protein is CASSPGTSGDEQFF.